This entry is about one TCR beta chain. These data originate in a study of cytomegalovirus exposure and HLA in healthy donors. PCR used 60 Vbeta primers and 13 Jbeta primers. Assay: immunoSEQ multiplex PCR; the TCRdb copy retains only in-frame clones and omits some. The data hold around 100,000 clones, with almost 85% observed a single time. The CDR3 is made up of 12 amino acids. CDR1 is SEHNR and CDR2 is FQNEAQ in the germline V gene (reference sequence). The V and J ends lost 1 base and 5 bases respectively, with 6 bases between them. The chain has TRBV7-9 and TRBJ2-7; D is ambiguous. The sequenced material came from PBMCs. The clonotype was recovered from a woman aged 18-35 years in good health and CMV-seropositive. The DNA of the CDR3 is TGTGCCAGCAGCTTAGGAATAGACGAGCAGTACTTC. It translates to CASSLGIDEQYF.